The present TCR beta chain was sequenced within a study of CD8+ T cells in alopecia areata. Worth noting for this clone: Its specificity is not known.

Treatment here: oral pan-JAK inhibitor, 5-10 mg twice daily. Cell sorting on a FACSAria was used to separate CD4+ and CD8+ T cells from the PBMCs. CDR1 is SGDLS and CDR2 is YYNGEE in the germline V gene. The CDR3 runs 15 residues. V lost 0 bases to trimming and J lost 1 base, with 9 bases between them. Once RNA had been extracted, it was reverse transcribed into cDNA to act as the sequencing template. Profiled with immunoSEQ multiplex PCR; TCRdb holds only in-frame clones, not every one. Of roughly 64,000 clones listed, 35% to 55% are singletons. Study-level results: Greater clonality was observed in lesional scalp samples, especially alopecia totalis/universalis, versus normal scalp. Patients showed less clear TCR sequence sharing than mice, possibly partly because of HLA diversity.

The chain has TRBV9 and TRBJ2-3; D remains ambiguous. The clonotype was recovered from a human donor with alopecia areata. The specimen comprised CD8+ T cells sorted from blood, sampled between weeks 36 and 40, from a patient treated with tofacitinib. The CDR3 bases are TGTGCCAGCAGCGTAGTCGTCGAGGGCACAGATACGCAGTATTTT. Translating it yields CASSVVVEGTDTQYF.